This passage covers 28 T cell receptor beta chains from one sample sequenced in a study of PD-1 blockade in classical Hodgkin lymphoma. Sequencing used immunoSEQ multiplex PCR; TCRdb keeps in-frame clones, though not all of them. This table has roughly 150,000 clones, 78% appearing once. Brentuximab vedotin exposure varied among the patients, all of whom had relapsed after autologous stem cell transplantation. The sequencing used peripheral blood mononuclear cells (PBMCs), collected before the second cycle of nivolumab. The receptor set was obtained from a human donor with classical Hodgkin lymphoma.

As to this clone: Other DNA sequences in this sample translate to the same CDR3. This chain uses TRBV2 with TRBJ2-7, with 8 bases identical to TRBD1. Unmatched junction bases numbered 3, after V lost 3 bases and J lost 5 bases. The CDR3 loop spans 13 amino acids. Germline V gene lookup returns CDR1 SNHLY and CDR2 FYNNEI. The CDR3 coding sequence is TGTGCCAGCAGTGACAGGGGGCGTAACGAGCAGTACTTC. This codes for CASSDRGRNEQYF.

CDR3 sequence (DNA): TGTGCCAGCAGCTTGAAGAGACAGGGGAGCTATGGCTACACCTTC. As protein: CASSLKRQGSYGYTF. The chain combines TRBV5-5 with TRBJ1-2, with 8 bases identical to TRBD1. CDR1 is SGHKS, CDR2 YYEKEE, per germline (reference sequence). The V gene end was trimmed by 1 base and the J gene end by 4 bases; junction bases not matched to a gene: 6. There are 15 residues in the CDR3.

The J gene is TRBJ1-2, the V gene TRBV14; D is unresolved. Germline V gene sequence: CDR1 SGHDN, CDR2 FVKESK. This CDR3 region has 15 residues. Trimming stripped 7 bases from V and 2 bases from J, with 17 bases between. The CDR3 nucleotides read TGTGCCAGCAACCCTCTGGGGTCGACGAACTATGGCTACACCTTC. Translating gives CASNPLGSTNYGYTF. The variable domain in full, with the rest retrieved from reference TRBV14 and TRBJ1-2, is EAGVTQFPSHSVIEKGQTVTLRCDPISGHDNLYWYRRVMGKEIKFLLHFVKESKQDESGMPNNRFLAERTGGTYSTLKVQPAELEDSGVYFCASNPLGSTNYGYTFGSGTRLTVV.

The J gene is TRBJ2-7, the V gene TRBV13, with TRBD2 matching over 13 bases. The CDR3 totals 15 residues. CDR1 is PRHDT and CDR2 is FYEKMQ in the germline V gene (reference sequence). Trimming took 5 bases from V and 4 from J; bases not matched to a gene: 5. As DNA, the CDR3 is TGTGCCAGCAGCGACCGGACTAGCGGGAGTTACGAGCAGTACTTC. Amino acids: CASSDRTSGSYEQYF.

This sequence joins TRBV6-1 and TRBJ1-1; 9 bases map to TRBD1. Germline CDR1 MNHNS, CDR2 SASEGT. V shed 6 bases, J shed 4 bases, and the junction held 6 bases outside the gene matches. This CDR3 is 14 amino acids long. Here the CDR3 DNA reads TGTGCCAGCAGGCCTACAGGGGGCGGCACTGAAGCTTTCTTT. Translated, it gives CASRPTGGGTEAFF.

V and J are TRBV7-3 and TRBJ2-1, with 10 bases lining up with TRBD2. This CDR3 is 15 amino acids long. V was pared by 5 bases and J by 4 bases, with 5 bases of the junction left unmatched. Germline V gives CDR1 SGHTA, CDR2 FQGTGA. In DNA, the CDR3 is TGTGCCAGCAGCATCGGACTAGCGGAGTACAATGAGCAGTTCTTC. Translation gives CASSIGLAEYNEQFF.

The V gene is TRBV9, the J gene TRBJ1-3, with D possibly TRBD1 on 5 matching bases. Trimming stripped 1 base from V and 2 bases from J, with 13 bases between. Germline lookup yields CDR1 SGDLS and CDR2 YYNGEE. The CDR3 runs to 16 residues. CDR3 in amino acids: CASSVRAGSTGNTIYF. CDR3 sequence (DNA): TGTGCCAGCAGCGTACGGGCAGGGTCGACTGGAAACACCATATATTTT.

This chain's CDR3 is CASRVSGSSEQYF. In nucleotides, the CDR3 is TGTGCCAGCAGAGTTAGCGGGAGCTCCGAGCAGTACTTC. The V and J genes are TRBV14 and TRBJ2-7, with TRBD2 matching 9 bases. Trimming took 6 bases from V and 6 from J; bases not matched to a gene: 6. Germline V CDR1 and CDR2: SGHDN, FVKESK. The CDR3 contains 13 residues.

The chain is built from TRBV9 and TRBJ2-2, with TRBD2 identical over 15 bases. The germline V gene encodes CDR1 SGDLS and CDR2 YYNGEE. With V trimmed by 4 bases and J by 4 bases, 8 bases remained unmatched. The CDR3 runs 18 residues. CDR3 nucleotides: TGTGCCAGCAGCCAAGGACTAGCGGGAGGGATGGGCACCGGGGAGCTGTTTTTT. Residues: CASSQGLAGGMGTGELFF.

CDR3 nucleotides: TGCGCCAGCAGCCAAGAAGGCGCTGCAGATACGCAGTATTTT. Translation gives CASSQEGAADTQYF. The chain joins TRBV4-3 to TRBJ2-3; D is unclear. The CDR3 covers 14 residues. Germline V gene lookup returns CDR1 LGHNA and CDR2 YSLEER. V dropped 0 bases and J dropped 4 bases, with 8 bases sitting between them.

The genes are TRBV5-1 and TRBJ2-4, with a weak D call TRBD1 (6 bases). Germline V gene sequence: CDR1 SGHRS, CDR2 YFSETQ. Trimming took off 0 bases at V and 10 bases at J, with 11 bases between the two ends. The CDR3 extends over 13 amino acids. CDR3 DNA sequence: TGCGCCAGCAGCTTGGTTGGACAGATTATTCAGTACTTC. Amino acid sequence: CASSLVGQIIQYF.

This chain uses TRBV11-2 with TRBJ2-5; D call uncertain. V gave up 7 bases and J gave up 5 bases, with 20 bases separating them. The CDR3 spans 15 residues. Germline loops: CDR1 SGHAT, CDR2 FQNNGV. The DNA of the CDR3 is TGTGCCAGCACTACTTTGGGTTCCCCCTCGGAGACCCAGTACTTC. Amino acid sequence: CASTTLGSPSETQYF. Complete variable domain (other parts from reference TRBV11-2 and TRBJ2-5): EAGVAQSPRYKIIEKRQSVAFWCNPISGHATLYWYQQILGQGPKLLIQFQNNGVVDDSQLPKDRFSAERLKGVDSTLKIQPAKLEDSAVYLCASTTLGSPSETQYFGPGTRLLVL.

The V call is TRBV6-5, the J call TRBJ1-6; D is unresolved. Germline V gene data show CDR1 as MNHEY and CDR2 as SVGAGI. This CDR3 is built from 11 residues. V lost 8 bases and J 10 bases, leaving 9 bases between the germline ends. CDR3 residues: CASAQESPLHF. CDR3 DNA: TGTGCCAGCGCCCAGGAGTCACCCCTCCACTTT.

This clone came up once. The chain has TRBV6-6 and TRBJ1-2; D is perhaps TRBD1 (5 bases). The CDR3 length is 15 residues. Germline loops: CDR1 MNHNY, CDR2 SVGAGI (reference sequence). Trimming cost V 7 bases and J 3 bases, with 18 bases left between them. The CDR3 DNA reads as TGTGCCAGCACCCCCTGGGGGGGTGGGGACTATGGCTACACCTTC. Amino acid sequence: CASTPWGGGDYGYTF.

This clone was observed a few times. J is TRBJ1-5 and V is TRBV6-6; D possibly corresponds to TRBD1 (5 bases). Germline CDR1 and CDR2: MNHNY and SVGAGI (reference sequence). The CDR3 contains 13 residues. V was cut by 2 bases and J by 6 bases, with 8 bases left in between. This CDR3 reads CASSYRGSQPQHF. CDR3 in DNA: TGTGCCAGCAGTTACAGGGGTTCTCAGCCCCAGCATTTT.

CDR3 amino acids: CASSGQGGPNYGYTF. The CDR3 coding sequence is TGTGCCAGCAGCGGACAGGGAGGACCCAACTATGGCTACACCTTC. The chain joins TRBV2 to TRBJ1-2; the match to TRBD1 covers 8 bases. This CDR3 region has 15 residues. The junction had 8 bases not matched to a gene; V was cut back by 6 bases and J by 2 bases. Germline values: CDR1 SNHLY, CDR2 FYNNEI.

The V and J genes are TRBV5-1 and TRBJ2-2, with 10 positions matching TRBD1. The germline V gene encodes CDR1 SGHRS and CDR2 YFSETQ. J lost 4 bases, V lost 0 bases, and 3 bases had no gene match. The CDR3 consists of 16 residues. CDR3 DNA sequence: TGCGCCAGCAGCTTGGGCGGGACAGGGGCCACCGGGGAGCTGTTTTTT. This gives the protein CASSLGGTGATGELFF.

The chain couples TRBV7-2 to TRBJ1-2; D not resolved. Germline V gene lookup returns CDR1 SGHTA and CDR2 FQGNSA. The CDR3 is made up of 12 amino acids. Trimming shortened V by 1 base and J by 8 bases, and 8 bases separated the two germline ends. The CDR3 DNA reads TGTGCCAGCAGCTTAGGGGCGGGAGGCTACACCTTC. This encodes CASSLGAGGYTF.

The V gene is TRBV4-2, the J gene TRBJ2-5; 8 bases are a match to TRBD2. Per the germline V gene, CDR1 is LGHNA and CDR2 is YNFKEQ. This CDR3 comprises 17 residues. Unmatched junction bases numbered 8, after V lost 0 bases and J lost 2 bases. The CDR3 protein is CASSQEGALAEQETQYF. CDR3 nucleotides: TGTGCCAGCAGCCAAGAAGGGGCACTAGCGGAACAAGAGACCCAGTACTTC.

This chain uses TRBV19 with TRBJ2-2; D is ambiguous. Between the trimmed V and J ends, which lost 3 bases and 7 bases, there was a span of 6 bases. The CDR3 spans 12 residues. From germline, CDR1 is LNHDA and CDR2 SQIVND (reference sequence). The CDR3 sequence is CASSIPGGELFF. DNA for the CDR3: TGTGCCAGTAGTATCCCAGGCGGGGAGCTGTTTTTT.

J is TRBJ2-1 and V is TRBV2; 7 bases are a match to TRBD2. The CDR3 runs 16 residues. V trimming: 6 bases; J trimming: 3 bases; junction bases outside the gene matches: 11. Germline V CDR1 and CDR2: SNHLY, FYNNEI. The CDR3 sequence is CASRRLANPFYNEQFF. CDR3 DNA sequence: TGTGCCAGCAGAAGACTAGCCAACCCCTTCTACAATGAGCAGTTCTTC.

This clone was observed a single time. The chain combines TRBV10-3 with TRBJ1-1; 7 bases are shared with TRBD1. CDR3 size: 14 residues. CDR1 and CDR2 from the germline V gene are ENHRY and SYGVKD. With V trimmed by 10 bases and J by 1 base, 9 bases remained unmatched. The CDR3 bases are TGTGCCACCCAGACAGGGACCGGGAACACTGAAGCTTTCTTT. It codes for CATQTGTGNTEAFF.

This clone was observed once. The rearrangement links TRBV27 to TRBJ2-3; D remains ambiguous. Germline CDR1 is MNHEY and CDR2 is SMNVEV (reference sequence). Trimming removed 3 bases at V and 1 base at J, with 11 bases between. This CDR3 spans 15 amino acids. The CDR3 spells CASSFQAFGTDTQYF. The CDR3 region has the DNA TGTGCCAGCAGTTTTCAGGCTTTCGGCACAGATACGCAGTATTTT.

The CDR3 region has the DNA TGTGCCAGCAGGGCGGATATCCACAATGAGCAGTTCTTC. This gives the protein CASRADIHNEQFF. The V gene is TRBV6-5, the J gene TRBJ2-1; D gene unclear. This CDR3 contains 13 residues. V was trimmed by 6 bases and J by 5 bases, leaving 11 bases between them. Germline-derived CDR1 and CDR2 are MNHEY and SVGAGI.

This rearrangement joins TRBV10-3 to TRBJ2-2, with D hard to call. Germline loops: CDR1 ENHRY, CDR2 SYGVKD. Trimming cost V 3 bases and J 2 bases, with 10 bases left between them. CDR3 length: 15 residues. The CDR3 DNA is TGTGCCATCAGTGACGTTGCGGTCAACACCGGGGAGCTGTTTTTT. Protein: CAISDVAVNTGELFF.

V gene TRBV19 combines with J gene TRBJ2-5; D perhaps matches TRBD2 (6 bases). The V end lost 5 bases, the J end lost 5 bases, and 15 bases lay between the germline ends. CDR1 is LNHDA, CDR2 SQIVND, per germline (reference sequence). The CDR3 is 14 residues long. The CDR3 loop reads CASSPGGDRETQYF. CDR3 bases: TGTGCCAGTAGTCCTGGCGGGGATCGGGAGACCCAGTACTTC.

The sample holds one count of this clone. The CDR3 here is CASSSGSYNSPLHF. CDR3 coding DNA: TGTGCCAGCAGTTCAGGGTCCTATAATTCACCCCTCCACTTT. J is TRBJ1-6 and V is TRBV6-5; TRBD1 is a possible D gene (5 bases). In germline, CDR1 is MNHEY, CDR2 SVGAGI. The CDR3 is made up of 14 amino acids. The germline V and J ends were trimmed by 4 bases and 1 base, with 5 bases remaining between them.

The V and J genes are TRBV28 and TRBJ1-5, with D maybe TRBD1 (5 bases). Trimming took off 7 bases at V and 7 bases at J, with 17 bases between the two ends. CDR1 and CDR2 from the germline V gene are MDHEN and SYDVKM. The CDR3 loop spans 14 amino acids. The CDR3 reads CASTLRQTDQPQHF. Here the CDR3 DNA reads TGTGCCAGCACCCTAAGACAGACTGACCAGCCCCAGCATTTT.